Listed below are T cell receptor beta chains from one sample, sequenced in a study of shared clonotypes between healthy human individuals. Clones were sequenced by immunoSEQ multiplex PCR, and TCRdb holds only the in-frame ones, with some missing. Of millions of clones listed, around nine tenths were seen once; the top ten hold over 0.12%. Sequences were obtained from naive CD4+ T cells sorted from blood. The origin of the receptors is a young man in good health. Both conserved end residues are part of each CDR3. The D gene is left open where the match is weak. The size entry is marked missing in some rows and otherwise reads once, few, many or a size class.

NA NA 13 TRBJ2-7 TRBV6-1 CASSEARATEQYF TGTGCCAGCAGTGAAGCTCGAGCAACCGAGCAGTACTTC
TRBD2 NA 16 TRBJ2-5 TRBV5-4 CASSLRLAGGVETQYF TGTGCCAGCAGCCTAAGACTAGCGGGAGGCGTAGAGACCCAGTACTTC
NA NA 14 TRBJ1-2 TRBV25-1 CASSPPGPNYGYTF TGTGCCAGCAGTCCTCCGGGACCGAACTATGGCTACACCTTC
NA NA 17 TRBJ2-6 TRBV28 CASTRGAGSSGANVLTF TGTGCCAGCACTCGAGGGGCAGGCAGCTCTGGGGCCAACGTCCTGACTTTC
TRBD1 NA 15 TRBJ1-2 TRBV27 CASSLNRQGLYGYTF TGTGCCAGCAGTTTAAACCGACAGGGCCTCTATGGCTACACCTTC
NA NA 17 TRBJ1-5 TRBV19 CASSIKGTKYINQPQHF TGTGCCAGTAGTATAAAGGGGACCAAATATATCAATCAGCCCCAGCATTTT
NA NA 13 TRBJ1-4 TRBV19 CASSRGGNEKLFF TGTGCCAGTAGTAGAGGCGGGAATGAAAAACTGTTTTTT
TRBD1 NA 14 TRBJ1-2 TRBV5-1 CASRQTGQDYGYTF TGCGCCAGCAGACAAACTGGACAGGACTATGGCTACACCTTC
NA NA 13 TRBJ1-1 TRBV5-6 CASSLFSGTEAFF TGTGCCAGCAGCTTGTTCTCGGGAACGGAAGCTTTCTTT
NA NA 14 TRBJ1-2 TRBV27 CASSLSGGPRGYTF TGTGCCAGCAGTTTATCGGGAGGGCCTAGGGGCTACACCTTC
TRBD1 NA 13 TRBJ2-7 TRBV19 CASSTRQGNEQYF TGTGCCAGTAGTACCAGACAGGGCAACGAGCAGTACTTC
NA once 15 TRBJ2-3 TRBV18 CASSPQGGNTDTQYF TGTGCCAGCTCCCCTCAGGGGGGCAACACAGATACGCAGTATTTT
NA few 13 TRBJ1-1 TRBV29-1 CSVETGMNTEAFF TGCAGCGTTGAAACAGGTATGAACACTGAAGCTTTCTTT
NA NA 16 TRBJ2-5 TRBV19 CASSKGGIPFQETQYF TGTGCCAGTAGTAAAGGAGGGATTCCCTTCCAAGAGACCCAGTACTTC
NA NA 14 TRBJ1-4 TRBV10-3 CAISEFSYNEKLFF TGTGCCATCAGTGAGTTTAGCTATAATGAAAAACTGTTTTTT
NA NA 13 TRBJ1-2 TRBV18 CASSPEGPYGYTF TGTGCCAGCTCACCAGAAGGACCTTATGGCTACACCTTC
TRBD1 NA 14 TRBJ1-6 TRBV6-5 CASSYDRGASPLHF TGTGCCAGCAGTTACGACAGGGGGGCTTCACCCCTCCACTTT
NA NA 14 TRBJ1-4 TRBV5-1 CASRTGTSREKLFF TGCGCCAGCAGGACCGGGACATCACGGGAAAAACTGTTTTTT
TRBD2 NA 16 TRBJ2-7 TRBV5-1 CASSLVTSGRGNEQYF TGCGCCAGCAGCTTGGTGACTAGCGGGAGAGGCAACGAGCAGTACTTC
NA NA 15 TRBJ1-2 TRBV9 CASSVSPGPERGYTF TGTGCCAGCAGCGTATCCCCCGGACCCGAGCGAGGCTACACCTTC
TRBD1 NA 14 TRBJ1-6 TRBV27 CASSLTGGSSPLHF TGTGCCAGCAGTCTCACAGGGGGTAGTTCACCCCTCCACTTT
TRBD2 NA 17 TRBJ2-3 TRBV10-1 CASLLLAGSEDTDTQYF TGCGCCAGCCTGTTACTAGCGGGTTCGGAGGACACAGATACGCAGTATTTT
NA NA 15 TRBJ1-4 TRBV28 CASSTGGQTNEKLFF TGTGCCAGCAGTACCGGGGGCCAAACTAATGAAAAACTGTTTTTT
NA NA 14 TRBJ2-7 TRBV7-2 CASSRVRMGYEQYF TGTGCCAGCAGCCGTGTGCGGATGGGATACGAGCAGTACTTC
TRBD1 NA 15 TRBJ1-4 TRBV5-1 CASSWGTGRDEKLFF TGCGCCAGCAGCTGGGGGACAGGGCGGGATGAAAAACTGTTTTTT
TRBD1 NA 17 TRBJ1-5 TRBV6-1 CASSARSWDRGGQPQHF TGTGCCAGCAGTGCTAGGTCATGGGACAGGGGGGGTCAGCCCCAGCATTTT
TRBD2 NA 17 TRBJ2-2 TRBV19 CASSLSTSGGYTGELFF TGTGCCAGTAGTCTTTCGACTAGCGGGGGCTACACCGGGGAGCTGTTTTTT
TRBD1 NA 15 TRBJ1-6 TRBV6-6 CASSYSTGGNSPLHF TGTGCCAGCAGTTACTCGACAGGGGGAAATTCACCCCTCCACTTT
TRBD1 NA 15 TRBJ2-1 TRBV2 CASSADRGTYNEQFF TGTGCCAGCAGTGCTGACAGGGGGACCTACAATGAGCAGTTCTTC
NA NA 14 TRBJ2-7 TRBV6-6 CASSYPLGVYEQYF TGTGCCAGCAGTTACCCCCTCGGGGTTTACGAGCAGTACTTC